This TCR beta chain was documented in a study of blood T cell repertoires in COVID-19. Background on the study: Specimens from acute and convalescent COVID-19 originated in the United States, Italy and Spain.

The repertoire was sequenced with immunoSEQ multiplex PCR; TCRdb's copy has only in-frame clones and lacks some. The sample lists approximately 180,000 clones; about 91% were seen once. The V end was cut by 2 bases, the J end by 6 bases, with 6 bases between. The CDR3 totals 12 residues. In germline, CDR1 is MDHEN, CDR2 SYDVKM. The study drew participants aged roughly 18 to 95 years from 20 to 30 US areas. Sequencing input: PBMCs or T cells enriched from blood (not recorded which). This chain connects TRBV28 to TRBJ2-3, with D possibly TRBD2 on 5 matching bases. The sequence came from a woman in her thirties or forties with acute COVID-19. DNA of the CDR3: TGTGCCAGCAGTTTAGGCGGGGATACGCAGTATTTT. This sequence encodes CASSLGGDTQYF.